What follows are 18 T cell receptor beta chains derived from one specimen sequenced in a study of blood T cells in healthy people across ages. A second 7 to 11 cycle PCR used barcoded and J-beta primers. TCRdb fed the 5' RACE reads into MiXCR, producing one record per CDR3 protein. The sample consists of about 680,000 distinct CDR3 sequences, 45% to 50% of them appearing once. The sequencing sample was made of blood. Receptor source: a woman aged 60-70 years in good health.

The chain carries TRBV4-1 and TRBJ2-5, with 11 bases fitting TRBD2. Trimming took 4 bases from V and 2 from J; bases not matched to a gene: 9. The CDR3 spans 17 residues. Germline V lookup: CDR1 MGHRA, CDR2 YSYEKL. CDR3 DNA sequence: TGCGCCAGCAGCCCCGCGGCACGACTAGCGGGGCAAGAGACCCAGTACTTC. This translates into CASSPAARLAGQETQYF.

The chain combines TRBV11-3 with TRBJ2-1; D possibly matches TRBD1 or TRBD2 (5 bases each). CDR1 SGHNT and CDR2 YENEEA come from the germline V gene. Trimming pared 5 bases from V and 7 bases from J, leaving 15 bases between. The CDR3 is 14 amino acids. CDR3 bases: TGTGCCAGCAGCACCGGGGACCCGGCGAATGAGCAGTTCTTC. Amino acids: CASSTGDPANEQFF.

This chain joins TRBV30 and TRBJ2-3; weak D call: TRBD1 (6 bases). The CDR3 extends over 15 amino acids. The germline gives CDR1 GTSNPN, CDR2 SVGIG (reference sequence). Trimming stripped 4 bases from V and 0 bases from J, with 14 bases between. This CDR3 reads CAWTRDTFSTDTQYF. The CDR3 DNA is TGTGCCTGGACCCGGGACACCTTCAGCACAGATACGCAGTATTTT.

The chain combines TRBV28 with TRBJ2-5; D is possibly TRBD1 (6 bases). Germline V gene sequence: CDR1 MDHEN, CDR2 SYDVKM. CDR3 length equals 13 residues. Trimming pared 2 bases from V and 2 bases from J, leaving 6 bases between. The CDR3 coding sequence is TGTGCCAGCAGTTTAGACAGGCAAGAGACCCAGTACTTC. Protein product: CASSLDRQETQYF.

The chain uses TRBV20-1 and TRBJ2-4, with 12 bases lining up with TRBD2. The germline V gene encodes CDR1 DFQATT and CDR2 SNEGSKA (reference sequence). CDR3 length: 17 amino acids. J was trimmed by 13 bases and V by 1 base; bases with no gene match: 17. As DNA, the CDR3 is TGCAGTGCTAGAGCGTCTAGCGGGAGGGCCGGTCCCTTTGAGCAGTACTTC. Translating it yields CSARASSGRAGPFEQYF.

The gene calls are TRBV6-5 and TRBJ1-2; D gene unclear. The CDR3 sequence is 14 residues long. Germline V gene lookup returns CDR1 MNHEY and CDR2 SVGAGI. V was pared by 6 bases and J by 0 bases, with 11 bases between. CDR3 in amino acids: CASSRRAANYGYTF. The CDR3 DNA follows: TGTGCCAGCAGCCGGAGGGCTGCTAACTATGGCTACACCTTC.

The genes are TRBV12-5 and TRBJ2-1, with TRBD1 matching 8 bases. The ends lost 1 base at V and 6 bases at J; junction bases unmatched: 5. CDR1 and CDR2 (germline): LGHNT, FRNRAP. This CDR3 has 15 amino acids. CDR3 region: CASGLAGGLSNEQFF. The CDR3 DNA reads TGTGCTAGTGGTTTGGCAGGGGGCCTTAGCAATGAGCAGTTCTTC. Drawing the rest from reference TRBV12-5 and TRBJ2-1, the complete variable domain is DARVTQTPRHKVTEMGQEVTMRCQPILGHNTVFWYRQTMMQGLELLAYFRNRAPLDDSGMPKDRFSAEMPDATLATLKIQPSEPRDSAVYFCASGLAGGLSNEQFFGPGTRLTVL.

The chain employs TRBV3-1 and TRBJ2-3, with TRBD1 matching over 9 bases. The length of the CDR3 is 16 residues. Germline assignment: CDR1 LGHDT and CDR2 YNNKEL (reference sequence). V trimming: 1 base; J trimming: 2 bases; junction bases outside the gene matches: 4. Here the CDR3 reads CASSQGTGVNTDTQYF. DNA for the CDR3: TGTGCCAGCAGCCAAGGGACAGGGGTGAACACAGATACGCAGTATTTT.

J is TRBJ1-5 and V is TRBV27; possibly TRBD1 for D (5 bases). CDR3 length: 15 amino acids. V lost 4 bases, J lost 0 bases, and 10 bases lay in between. Per the germline V gene, CDR1 is MNHEY and CDR2 is SMNVEV (reference sequence). The CDR3 DNA reads TGTGCCAGCAGTTCGGGGCCTTATAGCAATCAGCCCCAGCATTTT. Amino acids: CASSSGPYSNQPQHF.

Only one count was recorded for this clonotype. V and J are TRBV6-2 or TRBV6-3 and TRBJ2-4, with TRBD1 matching over 8 bases. Germline CDR1 is MNHEY and CDR2 is SVGEGT. The J segment lost 4 bases and the V segment lost 6 bases, leaving 8 bases of the junction unmatched. The CDR3 is 15 residues long. The CDR3: CASSPRQGWKNIQYF. The CDR3 DNA reads as TGTGCCAGCAGCCCTAGACAGGGGTGGAAAAACATTCAGTACTTC.

The rearrangement uses TRBV12-3 or TRBV12-4 and TRBJ2-3; 9 nucleotides line up with TRBD1. The length of the CDR3 is 16 residues. V gave up 5 bases and J gave up 8 bases; unmatched junction bases: 14. This chain's CDR3 is CASSQGRSLQGATQYF. In DNA form, the CDR3 reads TGTGCCAGCAGTCAAGGGAGGAGTCTACAGGGGGCTACGCAGTATTTT.

This sequence joins TRBV10-3 and TRBJ1-2; D gene ambiguous. Germline-derived CDR1 and CDR2 are ENHRY and SYGVKD. The CDR3 has 15 amino acids. Trimming left V 2 bases short and J 2 bases short, with 12 bases between. The CDR3 bases are TGTGCCATCAGTGAGGGACCTACGGGGAACTATGGCTACACCTTC. It encodes CAISEGPTGNYGYTF.

The rearrangement uses TRBV24-1 and TRBJ2-3, with 7 bases aligning to TRBD2. With 5 bases clipped from V and 5 bases from J, the junction kept 9 bases outside the gene matches. Germline V gives CDR1 KGHDR, CDR2 SFDVKD. The CDR3 has 15 residues. The CDR3 region has the DNA TGTGCCACCAGTGGGCTAGCGGATTTGAAAGATACGCAGTATTTT. It is translated as CATSGLADLKDTQYF.

This rearrangement joins TRBV7-9 to TRBJ2-5; D uncertain. The germline V gene encodes CDR1 SEHNR and CDR2 FQNEAQ (reference sequence). CDR3 length equals 10 residues. Trimming stripped 8 bases from V and 5 bases from J, with 6 bases between. CDR3 bases: TGTGCCAGCGCCTGGGAGACCCAGTACTTC. Protein: CASAWETQYF. The complete variable domain, with remaining parts taken from reference TRBV7-9 and TRBJ2-5, reads DTGVSQNPRHKITKRGQNVTFRCDPISEHNRLYWYRQTLGQGPEFLTYFQNEAQLEKSRLLSDRFSAERPKGSFSTLEIQRTEQGDSAMYLCASAWETQYFGPGTRLLVL.

In this sample, this clonotype turned up once. The genes are TRBV29-1 and TRBJ2-1; D is unclear. This CDR3 has 13 amino acids. In germline, CDR1 is SQVTM, CDR2 ANQGSEA. Deletions cut 7 bases from V and 5 bases from J, with 15 bases between. For the CDR3, the DNA is TGCAGCGCCTTCTCGGACCCTCACAATGAGCAGTTCTTC. Protein sequence: CSAFSDPHNEQFF.

V usage is TRBV7-2 and J usage is TRBJ2-4; 8 nucleotides align to TRBD1. V shed 5 bases and J 2 bases; nucleotides not matched to a gene: 5. The CDR3 spans 15 residues. The germline CDR1 and CDR2 sequences are SGHTA and FQGNSA. CDR3 protein: CASSRTGSSKNIQYF. In DNA form, the CDR3 reads TGTGCCAGCAGCCGGACAGGGAGTTCCAAAAACATTCAGTACTTC.

This clonotype was detected a few times. The chain recombines TRBV6-2 or TRBV6-3 with TRBJ1-5, with D uncertain. The CDR3 is made up of 14 amino acids. V lost 5 bases, J lost 4 bases, and 12 bases lay in between. Germline CDR1 is MNHEY and CDR2 is SVGEGT. Written as DNA, the CDR3 is TGTGCCAGCAGTCCCCTGGGAGGGAATCAGCCCCAGCATTTT. Translated, it gives CASSPLGGNQPQHF.

This clonotype has more than one count but fewer than ten. The CDR3: CASSQAVHRTSGYNEQFF. CDR3 nucleotides: TGTGCCAGCAGCCAAGCCGTCCACCGGACTAGCGGTTACAATGAGCAGTTCTTC. The V call is TRBV4-2, the J call TRBJ2-1; 10 nucleotides line up with TRBD2. CDR1 is LGHNA and CDR2 is YNFKEQ in the germline V gene. The trim removed 1 base at V and 4 bases at J, leaving 10 bases unmatched. The CDR3 is 18 residues long.